Presented here are 24 T cell receptor beta chains from one specimen sequenced in a study of shared clonotypes between healthy human individuals. Sequenced by immunoSEQ multiplex PCR; TCRdb stores in-frame clones only, minus some. The data show millions of clones, more than 85% seen once. Sequenced input: naive CD4+ T cells from PBMCs. As to subset: CD45RA+ positively selected. These receptors all come from a man younger than 30 in good health. Some clones in this sample may be carry-over from other donors' samples.

The chain is built from TRBV7-2 and TRBJ2-5; no reliable D call. This CDR3 has 15 residues. Germline values: CDR1 SGHTA, CDR2 FQGNSA. The V end was cut by 1 base, the J end by 0 bases, with 9 bases between. CDR3 amino acids: CASSLGVNYQETQYF. Written as DNA, the CDR3 is TGTGCCAGCAGCTTAGGAGTGAACTACCAAGAGACCCAGTACTTC.

The genes are TRBV10-3 and TRBJ1-2; D call uncertain. In germline, CDR1 is ENHRY, CDR2 SYGVKD. This CDR3 is 13 amino acids long. Trimming shortened V by 2 bases and J by 4 bases, and 8 bases separated the two germline ends. The CDR3 DNA follows: TGTGCCATCAGTGAGGCCCCTTTCTATGGCTACACCTTC. It is translated as CAISEAPFYGYTF.

This chain joins TRBV5-1 and TRBJ2-7; the D gene is possibly TRBD2 (5 bases). V was pared by 0 bases and J by 3 bases, with 13 bases between. The V gene's germline CDR1 is SGHRS and CDR2 YFSETQ. The CDR3 totals 15 residues. CDR3 sequence reads: CASSLVGLPGYEQYF. CDR3 coding DNA: TGCGCCAGCAGCTTGGTAGGACTCCCCGGCTACGAGCAGTACTTC.

The chain joins TRBV14 to TRBJ2-1; no definite D call. Germline CDR1 SGHDN, CDR2 FVKESK. This CDR3 has 16 amino acids. Trimming removed 0 bases at V and 6 bases at J, with 15 bases between. The DNA for the CDR3 is TGTGCCAGCAGCCAAGATCACCCAGGAATCGGCAATGAGCAGTTCTTC. This encodes CASSQDHPGIGNEQFF. Drawing the rest from reference TRBV14 and TRBJ2-1, the complete variable domain is EAGVTQFPSHSVIEKGQTVTLRCDPISGHDNLYWYRRVMGKEIKFLLHFVKESKQDESGMPNNRFLAERTGGTYSTLKVQPAELEDSGVYFCASSQDHPGIGNEQFFGPGTRLTVL.

The J gene is TRBJ1-5, the V gene TRBV4-1; possible D gene TRBD1, 5 bases. This CDR3 has 16 residues. Germline values: CDR1 MGHRA, CDR2 YSYEKL. V lost 1 base and J 1 base, leaving 11 bases between the germline ends. The CDR3 DNA follows: TGCGCCAGCAGCCAAGCCGAGGGGAGGAGCAATCAGCCCCAGCATTTT. This translates into CASSQAEGRSNQPQHF.

The chain recombines TRBV6-5 with TRBJ2-5; D unresolved. The CDR3 spans 13 residues. With 8 bases removed from V and 6 bases from J, the gap between germline ends came to 16 bases. Germline values: CDR1 MNHEY, CDR2 SVGAGI. In DNA, the CDR3 is TGTGCCAGCGGAACAGACCGACCTAAGACCCAGTACTTC. Translated, it gives CASGTDRPKTQYF.

CDR3 sequence reads: CASSRGSFDEQYF. CDR3 DNA sequence: TGTGCCAGCAGCCGAGGGAGTTTCGACGAGCAGTACTTC. The V gene is TRBV7-2, the J gene TRBJ2-7; a possible D gene is TRBD2 (5 bases). Germline V gene sequence: CDR1 SGHTA, CDR2 FQGNSA. CDR3 length: 13 residues. V dropped 5 bases and J dropped 5 bases, with 13 bases sitting between them.

The chain employs TRBV5-1 and TRBJ2-1; 9 bases agree with TRBD1. V lost 4 bases and J lost 8; bases outside the gene matches: 7. Per germline, CDR1 SGHRS and CDR2 YFSETQ. This CDR3 comprises 14 residues. CDR3 amino acids: CASSSGQGPDEQFF. The CDR3 region has the DNA TGCGCCAGCAGCAGTGGACAGGGGCCCGATGAGCAGTTCTTC.

V is TRBV5-5 and J is TRBJ1-1; perhaps TRBD1 as D (5 bases). Germline V gene lookup returns CDR1 SGHKS and CDR2 YYEKEE (reference sequence). The V and J ends lost 5 bases and 3 bases respectively, with 20 bases between them. The CDR3 extends over 16 amino acids. The CDR3 is CASRKDEGRLYTEAFF. The CDR3 nucleotides are TGTGCCAGCAGGAAAGACGAGGGGAGGTTGTACACTGAAGCTTTCTTT. Full variable domain (missing parts from reference TRBV5-5 and TRBJ1-1): DAGVTQSPTHLIKTRGQQVTLRCSPISGHKSVSWYQQVLGQGPQFIFQYYEKEERGRGNFPDRFSARQFPNYSSELNVNALLLGDSALYLCASRKDEGRLYTEAFFGQGTRLTVV.

The chain links TRBV5-5 to TRBJ1-1; the match to TRBD1 covers 9 bases. V was pared by 4 bases and J by 11 bases, with 6 bases of the junction left unmatched. The CDR3 totals 12 residues. Germline lookup yields CDR1 SGHKS and CDR2 YYEKEE (reference sequence). For the CDR3, the DNA is TGTGCCAGCAGCCTTGGACAGGGGACGGCTTTCTTT. Its protein product is CASSLGQGTAFF.

This rearrangement joins TRBV15 to TRBJ2-5; the match to TRBD2 covers 12 bases. This CDR3 spans 15 amino acids. The germline V gene encodes CDR1 LNHNV and CDR2 YYDKDF (reference sequence). V shed 2 bases, J shed 2 bases, and the junction held 0 bases outside the gene matches. The CDR3 sequence: CATSRTSGRQETQYF. DNA of the CDR3: TGTGCCACCAGCAGAACTAGCGGGAGGCAAGAGACCCAGTACTTC.

In this sample, this clone turned up once. This chain joins TRBV25-1 and TRBJ1-4; D gene unclear. CDR1 is MGHDK, CDR2 SYGVNS, per germline. Trimming stripped 8 bases from V and 8 bases from J, with 21 bases between. The CDR3 covers 15 residues. The CDR3 spells CASSHRAAGGEKLFF. The CDR3 nucleotides read TGTGCCAGCTCCCACCGGGCCGCCGGAGGCGAAAAACTGTTTTTT.

CDR3 sequence reads: CASSWMTGEAFF. The CDR3 nucleotides read TGTGCCAGCAGCTGGATGACAGGGGAAGCTTTCTTT. V usage is TRBV7-9 and J usage is TRBJ1-1; 7 positions agree with TRBD1. CDR3 length: 12 residues. Germline lookup yields CDR1 SEHNR and CDR2 FQNEAQ (reference sequence). V was clipped by 4 bases and J by 8 bases; unmatched bases: 4.

This chain uses TRBV28 with TRBJ1-4; D uncertain. The germline V gene encodes CDR1 MDHEN and CDR2 SYDVKM. CDR3 length: 14 amino acids. Trimming took 4 bases from V and 4 from J, leaving 10 bases between them. CDR3: CASSSISLNEKLFF. The CDR3 DNA reads TGTGCCAGCAGTTCCATAAGCCTTAATGAAAAACTGTTTTTT. The variable domain in full, with the rest retrieved from reference TRBV28 and TRBJ1-4, is DVKVTQSSRYLVKRTGEKVFLECVQDMDHENMFWYRQDPGLGLRLIYFSYDVKMKEKGDIPEGYSVSREKKERFSLILESASTNQTSMYLCASSSISLNEKLFFGSGTQLSVL.

V usage is TRBV28 and J usage is TRBJ2-7; D is uncertain. The germline gives CDR1 MDHEN, CDR2 SYDVKM. The CDR3 is 11 amino acids. Trimming cost V 3 bases and J 7 bases, with 7 bases left between them. The CDR3, as DNA: TGTGCCAGCAGTTTTGACCGGGAGCAGTACTTC. It translates to CASSFDREQYF.

This clone has just a few counts. The sample holds other DNA sequences that translate to the same CDR3. This rearrangement joins TRBV5-1 to TRBJ1-1; D remains ambiguous. There are 13 residues in the CDR3. Germline V CDR1 and CDR2: SGHRS, YFSETQ. Trimming removed 1 base at V and 4 bases at J, with 8 bases between. The CDR3 DNA is TGCGCCAGCAGCTTGAGAGGTGGCACTGAAGCTTTCTTT. Translated, it gives CASSLRGGTEAFF. The full variable domain, with the rest looked up from reference TRBV5-1 and TRBJ1-1, is KAGVTQTPRYLIKTRGQQVTLSCSPISGHRSVSWYQQTPGQGLQFLFEYFSETQRNKGNFPGRFSGRQFSNSRSEMNVSTLELGDSALYLCASSLRGGTEAFFGQGTRLTVV.

In this sample, this clone turned up once. This sample also contains other DNA sequences that code for the same CDR3. The chain couples TRBV25-1 to TRBJ1-3; D not resolved. Germline assignment: CDR1 MGHDK and CDR2 SYGVNS. Trimming shortened V by 2 bases and J by 0 bases, and 8 bases separated the two germline ends. The CDR3 runs 15 residues. CDR3 loop: CASSEAGSSGNTIYF. Here the CDR3 DNA reads TGTGCCAGCAGTGAAGCGGGGTCCTCTGGAAACACCATATATTTT.

The chain carries TRBV28 and TRBJ2-3, with D possibly being TRBD1 (5 bases). The germline CDR1 and CDR2 sequences are MDHEN and SYDVKM. This CDR3 region has 16 residues. V lost 6 bases to trimming and J lost 0 bases, with 16 bases between them. CDR3 amino acids: CASRPPGRTSTDTQYF. The CDR3 nucleotides are TGTGCCAGCAGACCCCCCGGACGGACAAGCACAGATACGCAGTATTTT.

The rearrangement links TRBV5-5 to TRBJ1-4; D unclear. V dropped 4 bases and J dropped 7 bases, with 20 bases sitting between them. CDR1 is SGHKS and CDR2 is YYEKEE in the germline V gene (reference sequence). CDR3 size: 16 residues. The CDR3 DNA sequence: TGTGCCAGCAGCCCGGGAGGATTACGGGTGCCTGAAAAACTGTTTTTT. It yields the protein CASSPGGLRVPEKLFF.

V usage is TRBV7-2 and J usage is TRBJ2-1, with 7 bases fitting TRBD2. V dropped 1 base and J dropped 8; count of bases not matched to a gene: 8. The CDR3 loop spans 15 amino acids. The germline V gene encodes CDR1 SGHTA and CDR2 FQGNSA. The CDR3 protein is CASSLGGLAADEQFF. The CDR3 DNA is TGTGCCAGCAGCTTAGGTGGGCTAGCGGCCGATGAGCAGTTCTTC.

The chain is built from TRBV5-1 and TRBJ2-5; either TRBD1 or TRBD2 may fit D (5 bases each). CDR1 is SGHRS and CDR2 is YFSETQ in the germline V gene. V lost 0 bases and J 4 bases, leaving 13 bases between the germline ends. The CDR3 extends over 15 amino acids. CDR3 sequence (DNA): TGCGCCAGCAGCTTGGGGGACCGGAGTGGAGAGACCCAGTACTTC. Its translation is CASSLGDRSGETQYF.

This clone was seen just once. The chain joins TRBV28 to TRBJ1-3; no reliable D call. V was cut by 7 bases and J by 0 bases, with 10 bases left in between. Per the germline V gene, CDR1 is MDHEN and CDR2 is SYDVKM. This CDR3 is built from 14 residues. The CDR3 nucleotides are TGTGCCAGCAAGTCGCCGTCCTCTGGAAACACCATATATTTT. Translation gives CASKSPSSGNTIYF.

The chain joins TRBV6-6 to TRBJ2-7; the D gene is possibly TRBD1 (6 bases). Germline V gives CDR1 MNHNY, CDR2 SVGAGI (reference sequence). Between the trimmed V and J ends, which lost 10 bases and 4 bases, there was a span of 20 bases. The CDR3 is 14 amino acids. CDR3 sequence (DNA): TGTGCCACCGTTTTACCGGGACAAGAGTACGAGCAGTACTTC. It yields the protein CATVLPGQEYEQYF.

V is TRBV11-3 and J is TRBJ2-3; D unclear. This CDR3 is built from 11 residues. The V gene's germline CDR1 is SGHNT and CDR2 YENEEA. Trimming shortened V by 8 bases and J by 3 bases, and 6 bases separated the two germline ends. CDR3 sequence (DNA): TGTGCCAGCTCGGCGACAGATACGCAGTATTTT. Protein product: CASSATDTQYF.